These T cell receptor beta chains were read from a single sample in a study of OX40 agonist ivuxolimab in advanced cancers. The method was immunoSEQ multiplex PCR; TCRdb's version includes in-frame clones alone and lacks a portion of them. The sample shows tens of thousands of clones, 84% of them seen only once. Sample: CD4+ or CD8+ T cells sorted from blood, taken in a trial of the OX40 agonist ivuxolimab. The receptors were sampled from an adult with an advanced solid tumor such as melanoma, head and neck, liver or kidney cancer. The CDR3 runs from the conserved cysteine through the conserved F or W. The order of the fields is CDR3 protein, clone size, V gene, J gene. Size is stated for part of the rows, as once, few or many counts, or as a class when the clone is expanded.

CDR3 protein: CASSQENNQPQHF; clone size: large; V gene: TRBV2; J gene: TRBJ1-5
CDR3 protein: CASSWGRNTGELFF; clone size: NA; V gene: TRBV6-5; J gene: TRBJ2-2
CDR3 protein: CASTDSRQVSYEQYF; clone size: few; V gene: TRBV2; J gene: TRBJ2-7
CDR3 protein: CASTEGLAGGTDTQYF; clone size: NA; V gene: TRBV19; J gene: TRBJ2-3
CDR3 protein: CASSERGFGELFF; clone size: NA; V gene: TRBV9; J gene: TRBJ2-2
CDR3 protein: CASSLNSMNTEAFF; clone size: NA; V gene: TRBV11-3; J gene: TRBJ1-1
CDR3 protein: CASSLEGGSKSGYTF; clone size: NA; V gene: TRBV7-6; J gene: TRBJ1-2
CDR3 protein: CAGGRGQPQHF; clone size: NA; V gene: TRBV28; J gene: TRBJ1-5
CDR3 protein: CSVLQGYEQYF; clone size: once; V gene: TRBV29-1; J gene: NA
CDR3 protein: CAINPTAGVGQYF; clone size: NA; V gene: TRBV10-3; J gene: TRBJ2-5
CDR3 protein: CASSSTDSGNTIYF; clone size: NA; V gene: TRBV5-4; J gene: TRBJ1-3
CDR3 protein: CAWSGLAGRRNEQFF; clone size: NA; V gene: TRBV30; J gene: TRBJ2-1
CDR3 protein: CASGAGGSRNQPQHF; clone size: once; V gene: TRBV5-6; J gene: TRBJ1-5
CDR3 protein: CASSGQGGQPQHF; clone size: NA; V gene: TRBV19; J gene: TRBJ1-5
CDR3 protein: CASSELAGGQDTQYF; clone size: once; V gene: TRBV25-1; J gene: TRBJ2-3
CDR3 protein: CASSVDQGGNTGELFF; clone size: NA; V gene: TRBV9; J gene: TRBJ2-2
CDR3 protein: CASSEPGGFNEQFF; clone size: NA; V gene: TRBV10-1; J gene: TRBJ2-1
CDR3 protein: CASTLAGASYEQYF; clone size: once; V gene: TRBV2; J gene: TRBJ2-7
CDR3 protein: CASRADLQGFSGNTIYF; clone size: NA; V gene: TRBV2; J gene: TRBJ1-3
CDR3 protein: CASSSHEGNEQFF; clone size: NA; V gene: TRBV5-5; J gene: TRBJ2-1
CDR3 protein: CAIRTFTLQETQYF; clone size: NA; V gene: TRBV10-3; J gene: TRBJ2-5
CDR3 protein: CAWSPGQGTYQPQHF; clone size: NA; V gene: TRBV30; J gene: TRBJ1-5
CDR3 protein: CASSLGPDSSTDTQYF; clone size: NA; V gene: TRBV11-1; J gene: TRBJ2-3
CDR3 protein: CATMRGREQETQYF; clone size: NA; V gene: TRBV19; J gene: TRBJ2-5
CDR3 protein: CASSLDFGLTYEQYF; clone size: NA; V gene: TRBV5-1; J gene: TRBJ2-7
CDR3 protein: CASSLGQGGTGELFF; clone size: NA; V gene: TRBV5-6; J gene: TRBJ2-2
CDR3 protein: CASSLPAENYGYTF; clone size: NA; V gene: TRBV28; J gene: TRBJ1-2
CDR3 protein: CASSYGQQETQYF; clone size: NA; V gene: TRBV11-2; J gene: TRBJ2-5
CDR3 protein: CASSYGRGVFNEQFF; clone size: once; V gene: TRBV6-5; J gene: TRBJ2-1
CDR3 protein: CASSLRRSNQPQHF; clone size: NA; V gene: TRBV13; J gene: TRBJ1-5
CDR3 protein: CASSLGGSLSYEQYF; clone size: NA; V gene: TRBV11-2; J gene: TRBJ2-7
CDR3 protein: CASSFNIQSSPQHF; clone size: few; V gene: TRBV7-9; J gene: TRBJ1-5
CDR3 protein: CASRPFGDATDTQYF; clone size: NA; V gene: TRBV6-1; J gene: TRBJ2-3
CDR3 protein: CASSPPKWSTDTQYF; clone size: NA; V gene: TRBV18; J gene: TRBJ2-3
CDR3 protein: CASSKTSGRTSEQFF; clone size: NA; V gene: TRBV6-1; J gene: TRBJ2-1
CDR3 protein: CASSFMEISYEQYF; clone size: NA; V gene: TRBV7-9; J gene: TRBJ2-7
CDR3 protein: CASSSRGSGSTDTQYF; clone size: NA; V gene: TRBV7-3; J gene: TRBJ2-3
CDR3 protein: CASSEFVDEQFF; clone size: NA; V gene: TRBV6-1; J gene: TRBJ2-1
CDR3 protein: CASSLTGGNQPQHF; clone size: NA; V gene: TRBV5-1; J gene: TRBJ1-5
CDR3 protein: CASSDPGGTGCNQPQHF; clone size: NA; V gene: TRBV6-4; J gene: TRBJ1-5
CDR3 protein: CASSLSGSKIYEQYF; clone size: NA; V gene: TRBV5-4; J gene: TRBJ2-7
CDR3 protein: CASSFPGVSYEQYF; clone size: few; V gene: TRBV11-2; J gene: TRBJ2-7
CDR3 protein: CASSEQSSSDEQYF; clone size: once; V gene: TRBV6-1; J gene: TRBJ2-7
CDR3 protein: CASTHYTDTQYF; clone size: few; V gene: TRBV11-2; J gene: TRBJ2-3
CDR3 protein: CASSPDRGGRQYF; clone size: NA; V gene: TRBV6-1; J gene: TRBJ2-3
CDR3 protein: CASSGFRGTQYF; clone size: once; V gene: TRBV6-5; J gene: TRBJ2-5
CDR3 protein: CASSEVPTRAGSEQYF; clone size: NA; V gene: TRBV6-1; J gene: TRBJ2-7
CDR3 protein: CASSSAGTGSTEAFF; clone size: NA; V gene: TRBV28; J gene: TRBJ1-1
CDR3 protein: CASAGTSGTYEQYF; clone size: NA; V gene: TRBV27; J gene: TRBJ2-7
CDR3 protein: CASSESSGAPYEQYF; clone size: NA; V gene: TRBV10-1; J gene: NA
CDR3 protein: CASSLSASGGTDTQYF; clone size: NA; V gene: TRBV7-2; J gene: TRBJ2-3